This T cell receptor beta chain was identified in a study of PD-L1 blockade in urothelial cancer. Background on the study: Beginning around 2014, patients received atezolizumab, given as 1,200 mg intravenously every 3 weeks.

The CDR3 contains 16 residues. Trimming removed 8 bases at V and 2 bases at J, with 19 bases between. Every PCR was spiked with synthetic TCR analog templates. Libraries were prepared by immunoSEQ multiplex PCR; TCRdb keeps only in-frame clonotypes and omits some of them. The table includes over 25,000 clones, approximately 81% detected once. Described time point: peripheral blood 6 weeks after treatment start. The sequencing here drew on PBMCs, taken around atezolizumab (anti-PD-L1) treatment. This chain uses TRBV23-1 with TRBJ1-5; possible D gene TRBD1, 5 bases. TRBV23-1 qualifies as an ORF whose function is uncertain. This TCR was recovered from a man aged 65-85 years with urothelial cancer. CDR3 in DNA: TGCGCCAGCCCCCCACCAGGGCTAGACGGCAATCAGCCCCAGCATTTT. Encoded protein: CASPPPGLDGNQPQHF.